This record concerns one TCR beta chain sequence. Its antigen remains unknown. CDR1 MNHEY and CDR2 SVGEGT come from the germline V gene. CDR3 size: 16 residues. The sample is drawn from a study of CXCR3-negative and CXCR3-positive naive CD8 T cells. Naive CD8+ T cells were CD45RO-CCR7+CD27+CD95-. It was by 5' RACE with UMI labels that the TRB cDNA libraries were prepared. Each CDR3 protein gets one entry in TCRdb, which reprocessed the 5' RACE reads and gives no DNA. This sample's table has 70,000 to 95,000 distinct CDR3 sequences. General study points: Each naive subset displayed comparably high diversity, whereas memory CD8+ cells displayed much lower diversity. When CXCR3-positive naive cells were set against CXCR3-negative naive cells, the former had more hydrophobic TRB CDR3s. Partial loss of CXCR3 expression followed cryopreservation; most assays used fresh PBMCs.

This rearrangement joins TRBV6-2 or TRBV6-3 to TRBJ2-2; TCRdb reports TRBD2, a call that lacks DNA to check it against. The receptor was isolated from a human donor in good health. Some clones in this sample may be carry-over from other donors' samples. The sequenced sample consisted of naive CXCR3- CD8+ T cells from blood. Regarding subset: CD45RO-CCR7+CD27+CD95- naive CD8+ T cells lacking CXCR3 (TNR3-). CDR3 residues: CASSFEPGLPTGELFF.